These 23 T cell receptor beta chains share one sample of origin, sequenced in a study of blood T cells in healthy people across ages. A second PCR of about 6 to 11 cycles used a sample-barcoded 5' primer and a J-beta primer mix. One entry per CDR3 protein, called by TCRdb with MiXCR from the 5' RACE reads. This sample yields hundreds of thousands of distinct CDR3 sequences, of which 49% are seen a single time; roughly 31% belongs to the top ten. The material sequenced was blood. These receptor sequences come from a woman aged 60-70 years in good health.

V usage is TRBV6-2 or TRBV6-3 and J usage is TRBJ1-5; D unclear. CDR1 is MNHEY, CDR2 SVGEGT, per germline. This CDR3 has 14 amino acids. Trimming removed 5 bases from V and 4 bases from J, with 12 bases in between. Written as DNA, the CDR3 is TGTGCCAGCAGTGACGTGGGAGGGAATCAGCCCCAGCATTTT. It specifies CASSDVGGNQPQHF.

V gene TRBV7-2 combines with J gene TRBJ2-7; 7 bases are a match to TRBD2. The V segment lost 3 bases and the J segment 4 bases; nucleotides outside the gene matches: 12. Germline CDR1 and CDR2: SGHTA and FQGNSA. The CDR3 extends over 16 amino acids. DNA for the CDR3: TGTGCCAGCAGCTTCAAAGCGGAGGGAGCGGGGTACGAGCAGTACTTC. It specifies CASSFKAEGAGYEQYF. Using reference TRBV7-2 and TRBJ2-7 for the parts outside the CDR3, the full variable domain is GAGVSQSPSNKVTEKGKDVELRCDPISGHTALYWYRQSLGQGLEFLIYFQGNSAPDKSGLPSDRFSAERTGGSVSTLTIQRTQQEDSAVYLCASSFKAEGAGYEQYFGPGTRLTVT.

In this sample, this clonotype turned up a few times. The chain links TRBV7-9 to TRBJ2-2; 13 nucleotides agree with TRBD2. The V gene's germline CDR1 is SEHNR and CDR2 FQNEAQ (reference sequence). V trimming: 3 bases; J trimming: 0 bases; junction bases outside the gene matches: 1. The CDR3 has 17 residues. The CDR3 loop reads CASSLGLAGSNTGELFF. The CDR3 DNA reads as TGTGCCAGCAGCTTGGGACTAGCGGGATCGAACACCGGGGAGCTGTTTTTT.

Details on this clonotype: At one of its ends the junction is not consistent with the germline gene, which may arise from a read error. Written as DNA, the CDR3 is TGTGCCAGCAGAACCCACGCGACAGGGGACTTCGACAATGTGCAGTTCTTC. Its protein is CASRTHATGDFDNVQFF. The rearrangement links TRBV7-3 to TRBJ2-1; TRBD1 matches 8 bases. This CDR3 is built from 17 residues. Germline V gene lookup returns CDR1 SGHTA and CDR2 FQGTGA. The complete variable domain, with remaining parts taken from reference TRBV7-3 and TRBJ2-1, reads GAGVSQTPSNKVTEKGKYVELRCDPISGHTALYWYRQSLGQGPEFLIYFQGTGAADDSGLPNDRFFAVRPEGSVSTLKIQRTERGDSAVYLCASRTHATGDFDNVQFFGPGTRLTVL.

This sequence joins TRBV12-3 or TRBV12-4 and TRBJ2-5, with 11 bases aligning to TRBD2. TRBJ2-7 explains the end of the DNA better; the J call may be wrong. The CDR3 is 15 residues long. The chain's CDR3 is CASSFTSGRVYEQYF. In DNA, the CDR3 is TGTGCCAGCAGTTTTACTAGCGGGAGAGTTTACGAGCAGTACTTC.

This chain links TRBV20-1 with TRBJ2-3, with TRBD2 matching over 8 bases. V trimming: 5 bases; J trimming: 4 bases; junction bases outside the gene matches: 5. The germline V gene has CDR1 DFQATT and CDR2 SNEGSKA (reference sequence). CDR3 length equals 13 residues. CDR3 DNA sequence: TGCAGTGCTGGCCCACTAGCGGCAGATACGCAGTATTTT. It translates to CSAGPLAADTQYF.

The CDR3 DNA follows: TGTGCCAGCAGCTTTTCCAGGACAGACAATGAGCAGTTCTTC. It specifies CASSFSRTDNEQFF. V is TRBV7-9 and J is TRBJ2-1; D is perhaps TRBD1 (6 bases). V shed 3 bases and J shed 5 bases, with 11 bases lying between them. The CDR3 is 14 residues long. Per the germline V gene, CDR1 is SEHNR and CDR2 is FQNEAQ (reference sequence). Complete variable domain (other parts from reference TRBV7-9 and TRBJ2-1): DTGVSQNPRHKITKRGQNVTFRCDPISEHNRLYWYRQTLGQGPEFLTYFQNEAQLEKSRLLSDRFSAERPKGSFSTLEIQRTEQGDSAMYLCASSFSRTDNEQFFGPGTRLTVL.

CDR3 in amino acids: CASSLAGGTGLGNIQYF. CDR3 nucleotide sequence: TGTGCCAGCAGCTTAGCGGGTGGGACAGGTCTGGGAAACATTCAGTACTTC. The V and J genes are TRBV11-2 and TRBJ2-4; 8 nucleotides agree with TRBD1. The V segment lost 1 base and the J segment 6 bases; nucleotides outside the gene matches: 11. This CDR3 contains 17 residues. CDR1 is SGHAT and CDR2 is FQNNGV in the germline V gene.

The rearrangement uses TRBV20-1 and TRBJ2-5, with D perhaps being TRBD1 or TRBD2 (5 bases each). The CDR3 has 14 amino acids. Germline V CDR1 and CDR2: DFQATT, SNEGSKA (reference sequence). V shed 6 bases and J shed 1 base, with 15 bases lying between them. CDR3 amino acids: CSAPRLGVQETQYF. In DNA form, the CDR3 reads TGCAGTGCACCGCGACTGGGGGTCCAAGAGACCCAGTACTTC.

The V call is TRBV29-1, the J call TRBJ1-4; D call uncertain. The CDR3 length is 13 residues. V lost 7 bases and J lost 3, with 12 bases in between. Per germline, CDR1 SQVTM and CDR2 ANQGSEA. CDR3 residues: CSALKRANEKLFF. The CDR3 DNA follows: TGCAGCGCCCTGAAACGAGCTAATGAAAAACTGTTTTTT.

This clonotype was counted ten times or more. The gene calls are TRBV29-1 and TRBJ2-1; D is unclear. Germline V gene lookup returns CDR1 SQVTM and CDR2 ANQGSEA. Trimming took off 4 bases at V and 8 bases at J, with 9 bases between the two ends. The CDR3 spans 11 residues. As DNA, the CDR3 is TGCAGCGTTGTAGAGTTCGATGAGCAGTTCTTC. The encoded protein is CSVVEFDEQFF.

The rearrangement uses TRBV5-8 and TRBJ2-3; D possibly corresponds to TRBD1 (6 bases). The germline V gene encodes CDR1 SGHTS and CDR2 YDEGEE. The V end lost 7 bases, the J end lost 2 bases, and 14 bases lay between the germline ends. The CDR3 runs to 14 residues. Written as DNA, the CDR3 is TGTGCCAGCCTGAGACAGGCCTACACAGATACGCAGTATTTT. It is translated as CASLRQAYTDTQYF.

This clonotype was counted only a few times. A clone one base away is much larger, so this may be a read error. The CDR3 region has the DNA TGTGCCAGCAGTTACTCGGGACTAGCTGTGGATGAGCAGTACTTC. This encodes CASSYSGLAVDEQYF. The V gene is TRBV6-6, the J gene TRBJ2-7; the match to TRBD2 covers 9 bases. Germline loops: CDR1 MNHNY, CDR2 SVGAGI (reference sequence). The CDR3 has 15 residues. The junction had 7 bases not matched to a gene; V was cut back by 0 bases and J by 7 bases.

The chain joins TRBV5-6 to TRBJ2-1, with D maybe TRBD2 (7 bases). V was shortened by 3 bases and J by 0 bases, with 13 bases between the two germline ends. The CDR3 has 16 residues. Per the germline V gene, CDR1 is SGHDT and CDR2 is YYEEEE. CDR3 DNA: TGTGCCAGCAGCTCCGGGGGCGGGAGCTCCTACAATGAGCAGTTCTTC. Translating gives CASSSGGGSSYNEQFF.

The rearrangement joins TRBV3-1 to TRBJ2-7; TRBD2 matches 11 bases. The CDR3 is made up of 15 amino acids. The V and J ends lost 6 bases and 2 bases, in that order; junction bases with no gene match: 6. CDR1 is LGHDT and CDR2 is YNNKEL in the germline V gene (reference sequence). For the CDR3, the DNA is TGTGCCAGCAGTACAGTAGCGGGAGGGCCCTACGAGCAGTACTTC. This gives the protein CASSTVAGGPYEQYF.

This clonotype was counted between two and nine times. The junction does not match germline at one end; this may be a read error. The J gene is TRBJ1-1, the V gene TRBV7-2; D may be TRBD1 (5 bases). CDR1 SGHTA and CDR2 FQGNSA come from the germline V gene. The CDR3 totals 15 residues. The CDR3 DNA reads TGTGCCAGCACCTTAGCGCCGGGGGAGGACACTGAAGCTTTCTTT. Encoded protein: CASTLAPGEDTEAFF.

The chain recombines TRBV4-3 with TRBJ2-1, with 9 bases aligning to TRBD2. Trimming cost V 0 bases and J 9 bases; bases outside gene matches: 9. Germline CDR1 is LGHNA and CDR2 is YSLEER. This CDR3 contains 16 residues. CDR3 loop: CASSQDHLAGLGEQFF. In nucleotides, the CDR3 is TGCGCCAGCAGCCAAGATCACCTAGCGGGATTGGGTGAGCAGTTCTTC.

The rearrangement links TRBV29-1 to TRBJ2-5; 7 bases are shared with TRBD1. Germline V gives CDR1 SQVTM, CDR2 ANQGSEA. Trimming removed 4 bases from V and 2 bases from J; junction bases left unmatched: 7. The CDR3 is 14 amino acids. The DNA for the CDR3 is TGCAGCGTTGTTTTTAGGGACAGACAAGAGACCCAGTACTTC. This translates into CSVVFRDRQETQYF. Drawing the rest from reference TRBV29-1 and TRBJ2-5, the complete variable domain is SAVISQKPSRDICQRGTSLTIQCQVDSQVTMMFWYRQQPGQSLTLIATANQGSEATYESGFVIDKFPISRPNLTFSTLTVSNMSPEDSSIYLCSVVFRDRQETQYFGPGTRLLVL.

The rearrangement links TRBV19 to TRBJ2-3; D may be TRBD2 (5 bases). The CDR3 has 16 amino acids. V lost 7 bases to trimming and J lost 4 bases, with 21 bases between them. Germline assignment: CDR1 LNHDA and CDR2 SQIVND (reference sequence). The DNA of the CDR3 is TGTGCCAGTAATACGCCACGGGGAGCGTCCCCAGATACGCAGTATTTT. Translating gives CASNTPRGASPDTQYF.

This clonotype was observed a few times. V usage is TRBV20-1 and J usage is TRBJ2-5, with 8 bases that match TRBD1. The CDR3 is 14 residues long. Germline V gene lookup returns CDR1 DFQATT and CDR2 SNEGSKA (reference sequence). J was trimmed by 2 bases and V by 7 bases; bases with no gene match: 9. CDR3 nucleotides: TGCAGTGATCACCCCGGACAGGGACAAGAGACCCAGTACTTC. Encoded protein: CSDHPGQGQETQYF.

The chain recombines TRBV12-3 or TRBV12-4 with TRBJ2-6; D remains ambiguous. The germline V and J ends were trimmed by 3 bases and 0 bases, with 6 bases remaining between them. The CDR3 length is 15 residues. The CDR3 coding sequence is TGTGCCAGCAGTTTGCGGCTCTCTGGGGCCAACGTCCTGACTTTC. Protein: CASSLRLSGANVLTF.

CDR3 sequence (DNA): TGTGCCAGCAGCTTCAGGGGAGTGAGCTACACCTTC. Translated: CASSFRGVSYTF. This chain connects TRBV7-2 to TRBJ1-2, with D tentatively TRBD1 (6 bases). There are 12 residues in the CDR3. The V gene's germline CDR1 is SGHTA and CDR2 FQGNSA. Deletions cut 3 bases from V and 9 bases from J, with 11 bases between.

This clonotype is a singleton in its sample. The V gene is TRBV12-3 or TRBV12-4, the J gene TRBJ1-4; 8 nucleotides align to TRBD1. V lost 3 bases to trimming and J lost 8 bases; unmatched junction nucleotides: 5. The length of the CDR3 is 14 residues. The chain's CDR3 is CASSFSDRGEKLFF. In DNA form, the CDR3 reads TGTGCCAGCAGTTTCTCCGACAGGGGAGAAAAACTGTTTTTT.